The text below deals with one TCR beta chain. No antigen is known for it. Researchers divided each subset's genomic DNA evenly across several immunoSEQ plates. Libraries were prepared by immunoSEQ multiplex PCR; TCRdb keeps only in-frame clonotypes and omits some of them. The repertoire holds 600,000 or so clones, with roughly 98% as singletons. This entry belongs to a study of shared clonotypes between healthy human individuals. Whole-study findings and limits: Naive subsets generally had larger estimated richness than memory subsets.

Looked up from germline, CDR1 is KGHSH and CDR2 is LQKENI. The CDR3 is 14 amino acids. The germline V and J ends were trimmed by 0 bases and 1 base, with 7 bases remaining between them. CD45RO negativity and positive selection for CCR7 defined naive CD8 cells, a population that excluded terminally differentiated effector memory CD45RA+ cells. Every contributor of samples was a Caucasian grown-up residing in Nashville, Tennessee. The sequence was collected from a man aged 30 to 45 in good health. The chain combines TRBV18 with TRBJ2-7; weak D call: TRBD1 (5 bases). Sequenced: naive CD8+ T cells sorted from blood. The CDR3 nucleotides are TGTGCCAGCTCACCACCAGGGGTGTCCTACGAGCAGTACTTC. Translation gives CASSPPGVSYEQYF. Variable domain in full (rest from reference TRBV18 and TRBJ2-7): NAGVMQNPRHLVRRRGQEARLRCSPMKGHSHVYWYRQLPEEGLKFMVYLQKENIIDESGMPKERFSAEFPKEGPSILRIQQVVRGDSAAYFCASSPPGVSYEQYFGPGTRLTVT.